This T cell receptor beta chain was obtained from a study of T-cell reconstitution after alpha-beta-depleted transplantation in children. Study-level results: The authors attributed T-cell counts and diversity one year after transplant mostly to newly produced T cells. Some patients' high day-60 TCRbeta diversity was traced to surviving recipient T cells and thymic progenitors. Reports say that about two months after transplant, the alpha-beta T cells came out of several hundred graft clones that had expanded.

A word on this clonotype: Its target is not known.

Unique molecular identifiers were incorporated into the prepared TCRbeta library. Using its own MiXCR run on the PCR reads, TCRdb lists one record per CDR3 protein. The top ten clones hold less than 40% of a sample with approximately 500,000 distinct CDR3 sequences, 25% to 30% of them seen once. There are 16 residues in the CDR3. Germline CDR1 and CDR2: SGHTA and FQGNSA. Trimming left V 4 bases short and J 1 base short, with 13 bases between. V gene TRBV7-2 combines with J gene TRBJ2-2; weak D call: TRBD1 (6 bases). The TCR originated in a boy less than two years old with Wiskott-Aldrich syndrome, due to receive a stem cell transplant. This material consisted of PBMCs, taken before TCRalphabeta/CD19-depleted stem cell transplant. In nucleotides, the CDR3 is TGTGCCAGCAGCTCGCTTCCGGGACAGAACACCGGGGAGCTGTTTTTT. It specifies CASSSLPGQNTGELFF.